Below, 12 T cell receptor beta chains from the same sample are listed, as sequenced in a study of T cell repertoires in cytomegalovirus infection (dated by TCRdb to between 2019 and 2020). TCRdb records Illumina HiSeq 1500 as the sequencer. TCRdb ran its own pipeline on the public reads, namely fastp trimming at Q25 and MiXCR clone calling, and kept in-frame beta chains. Each CDR3 protein appears once, grouped with its most common genes and DNA. The sample table lists 300,000 to 400,000 distinct CDR3 sequences, approximately 9.5% of them with a count of one. Roughly 4.5% of the sample is in the top ten clones. Sequenced sample: PBMCs. These receptors all come from a human donor in good health (CMV status not recorded). Some clones in this sample may be carry-over from other donors' samples.

This clonotype has a handful of counts. The V gene is TRBV7-9, the J gene TRBJ1-1, with 8 positions matching TRBD1. The CDR3 length is 15 residues. V shed 2 bases and J 5 bases; nucleotides not matched to a gene: 7. Germline-derived CDR1 and CDR2 are SEHNR and FQNEAQ (reference sequence). The CDR3 DNA follows: TGTGCCAGCAGCTTATGGGGACAGGCCGATACTGAAGCTTTCTTT. This translates into CASSLWGQADTEAFF. Variable domain in full (rest from reference TRBV7-9 and TRBJ1-1): DTGVSQNPRHKITKRGQNVTFRCDPISEHNRLYWYRQTLGQGPEFLTYFQNEAQLEKSRLLSDRFSAERPKGSFSTLEIQRTEQGDSAMYLCASSLWGQADTEAFFGQGTRLTVV.

This clonotype was counted only a few times. V usage is TRBV3-1 and J usage is TRBJ1-6; TRBD1 matches at 7 bases. This CDR3 region has 14 residues. After removal of 3 bases from V and 10 bases from J, the junction contained 6 bases not matched to a gene. Germline V lookup: CDR1 LGHDT, CDR2 YNNKEL (reference sequence). CDR3: CASSQRGQRSPLHF. The CDR3 nucleotides read TGTGCCAGCAGCCAGAGGGGGCAGAGATCACCCCTCCACTTT.

This clonotype was observed at least ten times. CDR3 nucleotide sequence: TGTGCCAGCAGCTTGTCGCCAGCGGCATACCTCTACGAGCAGTACTTC. This codes for CASSLSPAAYLYEQYF. The chain couples TRBV7-2 to TRBJ2-7; a possible D gene is TRBD2 (5 bases). V lost 3 bases and J lost 3, with 18 bases in between. The CDR3 sequence is 16 residues long. CDR1 and CDR2 from the germline V gene are SGHTA and FQGNSA.

At least ten counts were recorded for this clonotype. The chain couples TRBV7-2 to TRBJ1-3, with D unclear. Germline CDR1 is SGHTA and CDR2 is FQGNSA. The CDR3 spans 15 residues. The V end lost 5 bases, the J end lost 1 base, and 12 bases lay between the germline ends. Here the CDR3 DNA reads TGTGCCAGCAGCGGAGCCGGTTTTTCTGGAAACACCATATATTTT. This codes for CASSGAGFSGNTIYF.

Ten or more counts support this clonotype. This chain joins TRBV7-2 and TRBJ1-2; D possibly corresponds to TRBD1 (5 bases). Germline CDR1 SGHTA, CDR2 FQGNSA. There are 15 residues in the CDR3. The V and J ends lost 0 bases and 4 bases respectively, with 12 bases between them. The CDR3 here is CASSLAGGTVYGYTF. CDR3 nucleotide sequence: TGTGCCAGCAGCTTAGCGGGGGGGACCGTCTATGGCTACACCTTC. The full variable domain, its missing parts supplied by reference TRBV7-2 and TRBJ1-2, is GAGVSQSPSNKVTEKGKDVELRCDPISGHTALYWYRQSLGQGLEFLIYFQGNSAPDKSGLPSDRFSAERTGGSVSTLTIQRTQQEDSAVYLCASSLAGGTVYGYTFGSGTRLTVV.

This rearrangement joins TRBV11-1 to TRBJ2-7; D is uncertain. The germline gives CDR1 SGHAT, CDR2 FQDESV (reference sequence). Between the trimmed V and J ends, which lost 1 base and 2 bases, there was a span of 15 bases. This CDR3 spans 16 amino acids. CDR3 protein: CASSLGSDFGTYEQYF. As DNA, the CDR3 is TGTGCCAGCAGCTTAGGGTCTGACTTCGGAACCTACGAGCAGTACTTC.

In this sample, this clonotype turned up a few times. The chain joins TRBV20-1 to TRBJ1-5; TRBD1 matches at 9 bases. The V gene end was trimmed by 3 bases and the J gene end by 1 base; junction bases not matched to a gene: 7. The CDR3 covers 16 residues. CDR1 DFQATT and CDR2 SNEGSKA come from the germline V gene (reference sequence). CDR3 in amino acids: CSASDRDRGSNQPQHF. The CDR3, as DNA: TGCAGTGCTAGCGATCGTGACAGGGGGAGCAATCAGCCCCAGCATTTT.

The rearrangement uses TRBV28 and TRBJ1-2; D unresolved. Germline V gene sequence: CDR1 MDHEN, CDR2 SYDVKM. With 5 bases removed from V and 4 bases from J, the gap between germline ends came to 14 bases. CDR3 size: 14 residues. The CDR3 spells CASSPPGALYGYTF. In DNA form, the CDR3 reads TGTGCCAGCAGTCCCCCGGGCGCGCTCTATGGCTACACCTTC.

V gene TRBV12-3 or TRBV12-4 combines with J gene TRBJ1-1; the D gene is possibly TRBD1 (5 bases). V lost 5 bases and J lost 3, with 13 bases in between. This CDR3 spans 14 amino acids. The CDR3 DNA reads TGTGCCAGCAGTCCCGGGACCGTTTACACTGAAGCTTTCTTT. Amino acids: CASSPGTVYTEAFF.

The table lists this clonotype with many counts. The rearrangement uses TRBV6-2 or TRBV6-3 and TRBJ2-1, with TRBD2 identical over 14 bases. Looked up from germline, CDR1 is MNHEY and CDR2 is SVGEGT. The CDR3 runs to 17 residues. Germline trimming cut 2 bases from V and 7 bases from J; bases unmatched to any gene: 7. CDR3 DNA: TGTGCCAGCAGTTACGTAGGGACTAGCGGGGGATATAATGAGCAGTTCTTC. Protein product: CASSYVGTSGGYNEQFF.

V is TRBV20-1 and J is TRBJ1-2, with D possibly matching TRBD1 (5 bases). This CDR3 contains 13 residues. The V gene's germline CDR1 is DFQATT and CDR2 SNEGSKA (reference sequence). With 4 bases removed from V and 7 bases from J, the gap between germline ends came to 16 bases. The CDR3 sequence is CSATRTGRGGYTF. CDR3 sequence (DNA): TGCAGTGCTACCCGGACGGGGAGGGGTGGCTACACCTTC.

This clonotype was seen only a few times. The chain combines TRBV12-3 or TRBV12-4 with TRBJ1-3, with 8 bases matching TRBD1. Losses at the gene ends were 7 bases for V and 4 bases for J; bases not matched to a gene: 6. This CDR3 is built from 14 residues. Written as DNA, the CDR3 is TGTGCCAGCAACCCGGACAGGGTAGGAAACACCATATATTTT. Protein: CASNPDRVGNTIYF.